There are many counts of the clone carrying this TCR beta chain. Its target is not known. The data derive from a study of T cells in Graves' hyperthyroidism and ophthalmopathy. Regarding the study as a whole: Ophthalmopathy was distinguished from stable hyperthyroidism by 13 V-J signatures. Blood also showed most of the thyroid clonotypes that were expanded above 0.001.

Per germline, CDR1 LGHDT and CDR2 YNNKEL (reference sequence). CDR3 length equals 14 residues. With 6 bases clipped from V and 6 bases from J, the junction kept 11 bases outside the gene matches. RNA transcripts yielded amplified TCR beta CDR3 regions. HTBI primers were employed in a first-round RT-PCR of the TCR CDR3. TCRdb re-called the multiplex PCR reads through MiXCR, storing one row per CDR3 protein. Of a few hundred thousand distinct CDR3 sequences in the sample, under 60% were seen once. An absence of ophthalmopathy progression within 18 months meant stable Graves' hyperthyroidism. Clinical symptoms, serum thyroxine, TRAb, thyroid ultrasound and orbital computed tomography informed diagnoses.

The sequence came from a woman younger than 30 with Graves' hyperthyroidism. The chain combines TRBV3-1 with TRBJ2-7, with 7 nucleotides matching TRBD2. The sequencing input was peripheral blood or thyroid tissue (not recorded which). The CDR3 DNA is TGTGCCAGCAGACCCGGGACTAAGGCCTCCGAGCAGTACTTC. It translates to CASRPGTKASEQYF.